This T cell receptor beta chain was identified during a study of shared clonotypes between healthy human individuals. About the study: CD4 naive cells filled three plates per donor, CD4 memory three, CD8 naive two and CD8 memory one.

The CDR3 loop spans 14 amino acids. CDR1 and CDR2 (germline): LNHDA, SQIVND (reference sequence). V gave up 1 base and J gave up 1 base, with 8 bases separating them. This clone was seen once. This specimen includes other DNA sequences encoding the same CDR3. The method was immunoSEQ multiplex PCR; TCRdb's version includes in-frame clones alone and lacks a portion of them. The table lists 2 million to 2.5 million clones, approximately 93% of them singletons. This chain uses TRBV19 with TRBJ2-7; D unclear. The sequenced material came from naive CD4+ T cells from PBMCs. Subset here: CD45RA+ positively selected. This receptor was taken from a young man in good health. Some clones in this sample may be carry-over from other donors' samples. For the CDR3, the DNA is TGTGCCAGTAGTATAGGCAGCTTATCCTACGAGCAGTACTTC. Its translation is CASSIGSLSYEQYF.